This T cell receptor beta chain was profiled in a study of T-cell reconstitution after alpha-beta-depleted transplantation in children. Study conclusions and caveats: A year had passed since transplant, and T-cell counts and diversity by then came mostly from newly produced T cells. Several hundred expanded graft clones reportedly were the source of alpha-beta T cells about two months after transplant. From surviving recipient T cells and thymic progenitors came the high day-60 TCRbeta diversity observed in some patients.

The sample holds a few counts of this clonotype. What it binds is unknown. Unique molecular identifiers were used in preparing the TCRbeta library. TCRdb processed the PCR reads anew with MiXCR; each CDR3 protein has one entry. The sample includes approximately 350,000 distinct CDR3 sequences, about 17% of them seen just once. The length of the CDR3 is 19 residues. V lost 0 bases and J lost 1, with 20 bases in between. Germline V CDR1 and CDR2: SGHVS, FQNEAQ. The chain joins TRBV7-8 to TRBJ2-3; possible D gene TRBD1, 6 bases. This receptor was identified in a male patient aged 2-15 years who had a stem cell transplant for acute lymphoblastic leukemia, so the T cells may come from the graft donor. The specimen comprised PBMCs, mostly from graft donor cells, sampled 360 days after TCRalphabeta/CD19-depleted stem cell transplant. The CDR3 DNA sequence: TGTGCCAGCAGCTTAGCTTACAGGGTACAACCCCCGGGCACAGATACGCAGTATTTT. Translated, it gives CASSLAYRVQPPGTDTQYF. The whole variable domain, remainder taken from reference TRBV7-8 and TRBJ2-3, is GAGVSQSPRYKVAKRGQDVALRCDPISGHVSLFWYQQALGQGPEFLTYFQNEAQLDKSGLPSDRFFAERPEGSVSTLKIQRTQQEDSAVYLCASSLAYRVQPPGTDTQYFGPGTRLTVL.